Presented here are 4 T cell receptor beta chains from one specimen sequenced in a study of circulating and synovial CD4+ cells in juvenile arthritis. TCRdb keeps only in-frame clones here, not all; method: immunoSEQ multiplex PCR. The sample carries about 2,000 clones, around 90% recorded once. Source material: HLA-DR+ CD4+ T cells from blood. Specified subset: circulating pathogenic-like lymphocytes, sorted as HLA-DR+CD14-CD3+CD4+CD25low/- blood T cells. These TCRs come from a human donor with juvenile idiopathic arthritis.

The rearrangement uses TRBV5-1 and TRBJ2-7; a weak D match, TRBD2 (5 bases). Germline lookup yields CDR1 SGHRS and CDR2 YFSETQ. The CDR3 is 16 residues long. V was shortened by 4 bases and J by 5 bases, with 22 bases between the two germline ends. The CDR3 sequence: CASSGGLGPRGDEQYF. DNA for the CDR3: TGCGCCAGCAGCGGAGGACTGGGTCCAAGAGGCGACGAGCAGTACTTC.

This rearrangement joins TRBV27 to TRBJ2-1; D is possibly TRBD2 (6 bases). Germline V CDR1 and CDR2: MNHEY, SMNVEV (reference sequence). The CDR3 extends over 13 amino acids. V shed 4 bases and J shed 9 bases, with 13 bases lying between them. The CDR3 sequence is CASSSQRLGEQFF. The CDR3 region has the DNA TGTGCCAGCAGTTCCCAACGACTAGGTGAGCAGTTCTTC.

This clone showed up just once. The rearrangement joins TRBV19 to TRBJ2-2, with 8 bases fitting TRBD2. CDR3 length equals 14 residues. V lost 6 bases, J lost 4 bases, and 4 bases stayed unmatched. Germline V gene sequence: CDR1 LNHDA, CDR2 SQIVND (reference sequence). The CDR3 sequence: CASRGLGATGELFF. Written as DNA, the CDR3 is TGTGCCAGTAGGGGACTAGGGGCCACCGGGGAGCTGTTTTTT. Complete variable domain (other parts from reference TRBV19 and TRBJ2-2): DGGITQSPKYLFRKEGQNVTLSCEQNLNHDAMYWYRQDPGQGLRLIYYSQIVNDFQKGDIAEGYSVSREKKESFPLTVTSAQKNPTAFYLCASRGLGATGELFFGEGSRLTVL.

The chain has TRBV21-1 and TRBJ2-5; the table's D call of TRBD1 was not tested on the DNA. The assigned J gene may be wrong: the sequence end matches TRBJ2-7 better. TRBV21-1 is annotated as a pseudogene. The CDR3 consists of 12 residues. The CDR3 DNA reads as TGTGCCAGCAGCAAAGCGGACAGCGAGCAGTACTTC. Translated: CASSKADSEQYF.